A selection of T cell receptor beta chains follows, all from one sample in a study of early T cells in non-severe SARS-CoV-2 infection. TCRdb passed the 5' RACE reads through MiXCR, listing each CDR3 protein once. The table has 100,000 to 150,000 distinct CDR3 sequences, 14% to 15% seen once. Sample: whole blood. These TCRs come from an adult who was a healthcare worker with PCR-confirmed SARS-CoV-2 infection or an uninfected control (not recorded which). The CDR3 runs from the conserved cysteine through the conserved F or W.

TRBJ2-7 | TRBV19 | CASSIGRGEYEQYF
TRBJ1-2 | TRBV3-1 | CASSQDGGYTF
TRBJ1-2 | TRBV29-1 | CSAGTARSNYGYTF
TRBJ2-1 | TRBV2 | CARAASGDEQFF
TRBJ1-2 | TRBV10-3 | CAISRGTNYGYTF
TRBJ1-1 | TRBV10-3 | CAISTGETEAFF
TRBJ2-4 | TRBV7-2 | CASSLVAENIQYF
TRBJ2-3 | TRBV4-1 | CASSQDPGLAGGRTSTDTQYF
TRBJ1-1 | TRBV7-9 | CASSLDWGRTEAFF
TRBJ2-2 | TRBV12-3/TRBV12-4 | CASTKGGELFF
TRBJ2-5 | TRBV5-1 | CASSSGTGEGETQYF
TRBJ1-1 | TRBV6-1 | CASSEAGEETEAFF
TRBJ2-7 | TRBV12-3/TRBV12-4 | CASSMLAGSYEQYF
TRBJ2-2 | TRBV20-1 | CSARSTSGTGELFF
TRBJ2-5 | TRBV20-1 | CSANGGDQETQYF
TRBJ2-1 | TRBV7-2 | CASSPTTFGLAGGQQFF
TRBJ1-3 | TRBV5-1 | CASSLGSGGSLSSENTIYF
TRBJ2-1 | TRBV19 | CASTQGNSYNEQFF
TRBJ1-1 | TRBV4-2 | CASSQERVSRTEAFF
TRBJ1-1 | TRBV6-5 | CASSRGTDSEAFF
TRBJ1-3 | TRBV6-6 | CASSYGTVENTIYF
TRBJ1-2 | TRBV18 | CASSQNTPGQGANYGYTF
TRBJ2-3 | TRBV5-4 | CASSLEAGGQDTQYF
TRBJ2-7 | TRBV6-6 | CASSYRGFYEQYF
TRBJ2-1 | TRBV21-1 | CASSKGPGTKGDEQFF
TRBJ2-7 | TRBV29-1 | CSVAYRRGSEQYF
TRBJ1-4 | TRBV30 | CAWSEQSEKLFF
TRBJ2-1 | TRBV7-3 | CASSITSGAHNEQFF